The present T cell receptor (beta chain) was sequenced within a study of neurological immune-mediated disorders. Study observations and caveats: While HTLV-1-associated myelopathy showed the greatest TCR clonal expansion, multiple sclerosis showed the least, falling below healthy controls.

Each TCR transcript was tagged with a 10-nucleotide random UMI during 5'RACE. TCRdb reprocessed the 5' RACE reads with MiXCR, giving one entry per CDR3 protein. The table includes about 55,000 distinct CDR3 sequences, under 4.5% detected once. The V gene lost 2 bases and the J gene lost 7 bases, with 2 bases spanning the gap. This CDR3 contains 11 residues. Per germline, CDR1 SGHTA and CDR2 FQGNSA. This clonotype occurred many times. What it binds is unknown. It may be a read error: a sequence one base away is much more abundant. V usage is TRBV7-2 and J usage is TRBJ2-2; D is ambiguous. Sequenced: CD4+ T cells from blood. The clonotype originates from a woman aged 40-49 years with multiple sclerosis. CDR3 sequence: CASSLIGELFF. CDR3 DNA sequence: TGTGCCAGCAGCTTAATCGGGGAGCTGTTTTTT.